This T cell receptor beta chain was identified in a study of read filtering for tumor transcriptome and immune sequencing. Study at large: Revised staging placed under ten patients in R-ISS I, 15 to 20 in II, 6 or 7 in III. Transcriptome libraries were built from DNase-treated RNA. Study-wide findings and caveats: About 82% of IR-seq clonotypes had a single read, yet these held roughly 3.8% of reads. Compared with RNA-seq, IR-seq gave much higher clonotype depth and reliability.

From about 0.4 ug of RNA, a library with molecular barcoded alpha/delta and beta/gamma adaptors was made. TCRdb ran MiXCR on the reads and lists one entry per CDR3 protein. In the table there are 37,000 or so distinct CDR3 sequences, roughly 13% of which are singletons. Concerning this clonotype: Its antigen is not known. A much larger clone differs by one base, so this may be a read error.

The CDR3 is made up of 15 amino acids. CDR1 ENHRY and CDR2 SYGVKD come from the germline V gene. V was shortened by 10 bases and J by 0 bases, with 16 bases between the two germline ends. Material for sequencing was a population of CD138-negative cells sorted from bone marrow. This receptor was identified in a donor at least 40 years old with multiple myeloma. The V and J genes are TRBV10-3 and TRBJ1-5, with D maybe TRBD1 (5 bases). CDR3 bases: TGTGCCACCCGAGGGGCGCGGGATAGCAATCAGCCCCAGCATTTT. Translation gives CATRGARDSNQPQHF.